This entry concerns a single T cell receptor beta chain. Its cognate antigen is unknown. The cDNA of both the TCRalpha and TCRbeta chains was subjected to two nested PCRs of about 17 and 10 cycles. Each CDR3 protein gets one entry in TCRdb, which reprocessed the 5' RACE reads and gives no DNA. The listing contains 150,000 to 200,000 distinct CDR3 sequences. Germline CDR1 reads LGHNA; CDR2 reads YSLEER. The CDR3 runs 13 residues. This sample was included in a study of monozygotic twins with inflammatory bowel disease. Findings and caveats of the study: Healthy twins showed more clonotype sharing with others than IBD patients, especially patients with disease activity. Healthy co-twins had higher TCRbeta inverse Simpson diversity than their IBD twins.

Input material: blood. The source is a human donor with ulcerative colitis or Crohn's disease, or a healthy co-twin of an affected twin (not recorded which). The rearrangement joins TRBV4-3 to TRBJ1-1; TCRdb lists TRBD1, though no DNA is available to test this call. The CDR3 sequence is CASSGTVNTEAFF.